This T cell receptor beta chain was identified in a study of identical twins (TCRdb year 2016). The study in broad terms: TCR alpha and beta repertoires from monozygotic twins, unrelated adults of various ages and cord blood were deep-sequenced to test whether fetal clonotypes persist. Replicate twin experiments were performed at different times using different library preparation protocols to rule out contamination. Overall study results and their limits: Compared with coincidental sharing between unrelated individuals, an excess of low generation-probability sequences was observed among out-of-frame TCR alpha sequences shared between twins. Because the same donors could not be followed over many years, conclusions were based on cross-sectional statistical analysis. In monozygotic twins, out-of-frame TCR alpha sharing was systematically underestimated by recombination models, although the models agreed with sharing between unrelated individuals. Fewer insertions were carried by abundant cord blood beta clonotypes; a weaker similar trend was observed in young adult naive repertoires, while no such trend was observed in memory repertoires. Invariant T cells such as MAIT and iNKT could partly confound zero-insertion analyses, though diverse VJ usage argued against this for most clonotypes. In beta out-of-frame sequences, excess twin sharing was weaker, because having fewer shared sequences lowered the signal-to-noise ratio.

Preparation of the library involved 5' RACE. The sequencer listed for this sample is Illumina HiSeq 2000. A universal primer binding site was introduced by template switching, and a unique molecular identifier was present in the final cDNA, enabling accurate counting of TCR cDNA molecules. First-strand cDNA for TCR alpha and beta chains was synthesized from specific primers in the conserved constant-segment region. To control for contamination, every cDNA library was double barcoded, receiving both a SMART-Mk sample barcode and Illumina barcodes. TruSeq adapter sequences along with Illumina sample barcodes were introduced in two successive PCR steps. Sequencing of the TCR alpha and beta cDNA libraries was done on the Illumina HiSeq platform using custom primers. Concerning the study's data processing: MiGEC was used to process raw reads and extract unique molecular identifiers, and MiXCR was used to find CDR3 positions. Recombination models were inferred per individual with the repgenHMM and IGoR tools using an EM algorithm. Shared clonotypes were analyzed with the tcR package in R, and sharing was normalized by the product of cloneset sizes. To study raw recombination free of thymic and clonal selection effects, out-of-frame nonproductive sequences were analyzed. TCRdb trimmed the raw reads at Q25, called clones with MiXCR and kept productive beta chains. Each CDR3 protein appears once, grouped with its most common genes and DNA. Here the V and J calls rest on TCRdb's processing, not on the authors' analysis. The table for this sample lists more than 600,000 distinct CDR3 sequences; around a sixth of them were counted only once. The ten largest account for under 15% of the sample.

This clonotype has more than one count but fewer than ten. The clone's antigen remains unknown. No clone much larger than this one lies a single base away; base qualities are absent. The CDR3 goes from the cysteine to the phenylalanine over 16 residues. Left in the record is the CDR3 DNA by itself, 48 bases read in frame from the first base. Trimming removed 0 bases from V and 5 bases from J, leaving 15 bases between the germline ends. CDR1 and CDR2, per the germline V gene (reference sequence), are MNHEY and SMNVEV. All donors were healthy Caucasians. Three pairs of female monozygotic twins, all aged roughly 18 to 29 years, were included in the twin cohort. RNA for TCR libraries was isolated from peripheral blood mononuclear cells. The sample was also linked to a second study, of T cells expressing NK-cell markers. From that second study: Three sorted T-cell subsets (CD3+CD56+NKG2C+, CD3+CD56+NKG2C- and CD3+CD56-NKG2C+) from several donors had their TCR beta-chain repertoires profiled. Of the eight sequenced donors, seven were found to be HCMV-seropositive and one was found to be HCMV-seronegative. In several experiments an anti-gammadeltaTCR antibody was added to restrict sorting to alphabetaTCR-expressing T cells. In six donors, the dominant CD3+CD56+NKG2C+ clonotypes were among the top 10 CD8+ clonotypes and accounted for roughly 1.0-8% of CD8+ T cells. Those dominant clonotypes were again the most abundant among CD3+CD56-NKG2C+ cells in a handful of donors, at roughly 25-65%. It remained unclear whether the expanded NKG2C-expressing T cell clones were specific for HCMV antigens. The study sequenced eight donors, all healthy volunteers chosen at random: three men and five women. To determine HCMV serostatus, a commercial ELISA kit was used to detect HCMV-specific IgG in serum. For six donors, bulk peripheral blood T-cell repertoires were also sequenced from unsorted PBMC. MIGEC was used to demultiplex reads and group the reads by UMI, and MiTCR was used to assemble and quantify clonotypes. To exclude erroneous sequences, only TCR cDNA sequences supported by at least two reads were retained. The tcR package was used for downstream repertoire analysis, with clonotypes matched between fractions based on CDR3 nucleotide sequence plus V segment. VDJmatch was used to annotate antigen specificity against VDJdb, with one amino acid substitution in CDR3 allowed.

The receptor was derived from a woman under 30 in good health. Material: PBMCs. The chain couples TRBV27 to TRBJ2-3, with TRBD2 perhaps the D gene, on 7 matching bases. CDR3 reads: CASSLSGGGPLDTQYF. The DNA sequence is given as TGTGCCAGCAGTTTATCCGGCGGGGGCCCTTTAGATACGCAGTATTTT.